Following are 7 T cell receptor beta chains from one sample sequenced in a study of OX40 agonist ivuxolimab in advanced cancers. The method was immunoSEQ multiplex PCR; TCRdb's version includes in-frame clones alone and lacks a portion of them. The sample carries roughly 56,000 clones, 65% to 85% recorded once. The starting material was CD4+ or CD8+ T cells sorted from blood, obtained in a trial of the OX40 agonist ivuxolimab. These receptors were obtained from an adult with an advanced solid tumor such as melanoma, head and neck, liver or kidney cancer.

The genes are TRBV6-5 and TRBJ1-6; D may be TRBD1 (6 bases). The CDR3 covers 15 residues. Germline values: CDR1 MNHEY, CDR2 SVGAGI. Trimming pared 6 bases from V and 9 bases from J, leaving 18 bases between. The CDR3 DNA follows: TGTGCCAGCAGGCCCTCCGGACAGAAACGTTCACCCCTCCACTTT. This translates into CASRPSGQKRSPLHF.

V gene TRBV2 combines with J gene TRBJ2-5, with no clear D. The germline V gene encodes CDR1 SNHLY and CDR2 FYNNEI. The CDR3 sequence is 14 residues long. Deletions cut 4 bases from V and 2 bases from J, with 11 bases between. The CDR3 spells CASSVYKGQETQYF. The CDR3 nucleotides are TGTGCCAGCAGTGTCTATAAGGGTCAAGAGACCCAGTACTTC.

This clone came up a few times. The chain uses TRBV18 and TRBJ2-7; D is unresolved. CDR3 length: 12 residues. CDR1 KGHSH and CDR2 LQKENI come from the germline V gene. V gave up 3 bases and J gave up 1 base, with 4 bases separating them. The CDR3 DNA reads TGTGCCAGCTCACCTCAGTCCTACGAGCAGTACTTC. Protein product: CASSPQSYEQYF.

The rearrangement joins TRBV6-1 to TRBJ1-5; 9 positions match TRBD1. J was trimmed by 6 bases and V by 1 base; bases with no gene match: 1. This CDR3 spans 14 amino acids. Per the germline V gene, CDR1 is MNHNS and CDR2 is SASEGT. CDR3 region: CASSEDRGRQPQHF. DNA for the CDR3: TGTGCCAGCAGTGAAGACAGGGGGCGTCAGCCCCAGCATTTT.

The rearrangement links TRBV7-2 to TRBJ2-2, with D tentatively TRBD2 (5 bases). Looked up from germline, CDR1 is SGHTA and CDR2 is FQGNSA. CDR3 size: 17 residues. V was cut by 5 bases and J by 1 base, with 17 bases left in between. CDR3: CASSQTLGAVNTGELFF. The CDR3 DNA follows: TGTGCCAGCAGCCAAACATTGGGAGCGGTGAACACCGGGGAGCTGTTTTTT.

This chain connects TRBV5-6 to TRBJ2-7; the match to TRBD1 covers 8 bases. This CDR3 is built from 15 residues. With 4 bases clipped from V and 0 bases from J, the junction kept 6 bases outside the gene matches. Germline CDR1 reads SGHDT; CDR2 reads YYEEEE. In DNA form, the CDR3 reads TGTGCCAGCAGCAGACCCGGGACAGGCTCCTACGAGCAGTACTTC. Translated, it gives CASSRPGTGSYEQYF. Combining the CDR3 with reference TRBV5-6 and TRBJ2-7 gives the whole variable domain DAGVTQSPTHLIKTRGQQVTLRCSPKSGHDTVSWYQQALGQGPQFIFQYYEEEERQRGNFPDRFSGHQFPNYSSELNVNALLLGDSALYLCASSRPGTGSYEQYFGPGTRLTVT.

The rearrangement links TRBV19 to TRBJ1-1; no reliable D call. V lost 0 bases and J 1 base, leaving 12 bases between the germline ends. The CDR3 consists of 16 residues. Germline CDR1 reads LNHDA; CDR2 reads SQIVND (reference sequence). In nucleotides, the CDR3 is TGTGCCAGTAGTATAGATCCGGACCGACAGAACACTGAAGCTTTCTTT. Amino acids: CASSIDPDRQNTEAFF.